The rows below give T cell receptor beta chains drawn from one sample of a study of T cell repertoires in cytomegalovirus infection. TCRdb ran MiXCR on the reads and lists one entry per CDR3 protein. Of approximately 750,000 distinct CDR3 sequences in the sample, less than 40% were seen once. The sequenced material came from PBMCs. The receptors were sampled from a human donor in good health (CMV status not recorded). Some clones in this sample may be carry-over from other donors' samples. The CDR3 runs from the conserved cysteine through the conserved F or W. D genes are given only for firm matches. Clone size appears in some rows only: once, few, many, or a class for an expanded clone.

abundance: NA; v_gene: TRBV20-1; d_gene: NA; j_gene: TRBJ2-2; CDR3aa: CSARRRGLRDTGELFF; CDR3nt: TGCAGTGCTAGAAGACGGGGACTGAGGGACACCGGGGAGCTGTTTTTT
abundance: NA; v_gene: TRBV6-1; d_gene: NA; j_gene: TRBJ2-1; CDR3aa: CASRPSAGLASNEQFF; CDR3nt: TGTGCCAGCAGGCCTTCCGCCGGGCTAGCGAGCAATGAGCAGTTCTTC
abundance: NA; v_gene: TRBV28; d_gene: TRBD1; j_gene: TRBJ1-2; CDR3aa: CASSPGTDNYGYTF; CDR3nt: TGTGCCAGCAGCCCTGGGACAGATAACTATGGCTACACCTTC
abundance: NA; v_gene: TRBV4-1; d_gene: NA; j_gene: TRBJ1-1; CDR3aa: CASSQRTYSGTANTEAFF; CDR3nt: TGCGCCAGCAGCCAACGGACGTACTCCGGGACGGCGAACACTGAAGCTTTCTTT
abundance: many; v_gene: TRBV7-2; d_gene: TRBD1; j_gene: TRBJ1-2; CDR3aa: CASSLAKGQGGGYTF; CDR3nt: TGTGCCAGCAGCTTAGCGAAAGGACAGGGCGGTGGCTACACCTTC
abundance: NA; v_gene: TRBV7-2; d_gene: NA; j_gene: TRBJ1-1; CDR3aa: CASSLVVMLNTEASF; CDR3nt: TGTGCCAGCAGCTTAGTGGTCATGCTGAACACTGAAGCTTCCTTT
abundance: once; v_gene: TRBV20-1; d_gene: NA; j_gene: TRBJ1-5; CDR3aa: CSASLGGQPQHF; CDR3nt: TGCAGTGCTAGCCTGGGGGGACAGCCCCAGCATTTT
abundance: NA; v_gene: TRBV7-9; d_gene: NA; j_gene: TRBJ2-2; CDR3aa: CASSLGAGLNTGELFF; CDR3nt: TGTGCCAGCAGCTTAGGGGCCGGACTGAACACCGGGGAGCTGTTTTTT
abundance: NA; v_gene: TRBV19; d_gene: NA; j_gene: TRBJ1-2; CDR3aa: CASSIGGDGYTF; CDR3nt: TGTGCCAGTAGTATCGGAGGGGATGGCTACACCTTC
abundance: NA; v_gene: TRBV29-1; d_gene: NA; j_gene: TRBJ2-1; CDR3aa: CSVGKIAAGRGEQFF; CDR3nt: TGCAGCGTTGGTAAGATAGCGGCCGGCCGCGGTGAGCAGTTCTTC
abundance: NA; v_gene: TRBV14; d_gene: NA; j_gene: TRBJ2-5; CDR3aa: CASSQVQETQYF; CDR3nt: TGTGCCAGCAGCCAAGTTCAAGAGACCCAGTACTTC
abundance: NA; v_gene: TRBV11-2; d_gene: TRBD1; j_gene: TRBJ1-1; CDR3aa: CASKPGQSNTEAFF; CDR3nt: TGTGCCAGCAAACCGGGACAGTCGAACACTGAAGCTTTCTTT
abundance: few; v_gene: TRBV5-6; d_gene: NA; j_gene: TRBJ2-7; CDR3aa: CASSFSGGRSYEQYF; CDR3nt: TGTGCCAGCAGCTTTAGTGGCGGCAGATCCTACGAGCAGTACTTC
abundance: few; v_gene: TRBV12-3/TRBV12-4; d_gene: TRBD1; j_gene: TRBJ1-1; CDR3aa: CASSLGDRPQNTEAFF; CDR3nt: TGTGCCAGCAGTTTAGGGGACAGACCTCAGAACACTGAAGCTTTCTTT
abundance: NA; v_gene: TRBV5-6; d_gene: TRBD2; j_gene: TRBJ2-7; CDR3aa: CASSLGGEGFYEQSF; CDR3nt: TGTGCCAGCAGCTTGGGCGGGGAGGGCTTCTACGAGCAGTCCTTC
abundance: many; v_gene: TRBV12-3/TRBV12-4; d_gene: NA; j_gene: TRBJ2-2; CDR3aa: CASSPSTGELFF; CDR3nt: TGTGCCAGCAGTCCTTCCACCGGGGAGCTGTTTTTT